This T cell receptor beta chain comes out of a study of CD8 T cells in Susac syndrome (dated 2019 in TCRdb). Background on the whole study: The study used repertoire sequencing to test whether antigen drove CD8+ T cell activation and differentiation in Susac syndrome. The study compared CD8+ T cell repertoire clonality among 12 healthy donors, some 14 Susac syndrome patients and fewer than 19 multiple sclerosis patients.

RNA was extracted using the RNeasy kit, and about 0.45 to 1 microgram was reverse transcribed with random hexamers. TCR beta CDR3 regions were amplified with the immunoSEQ multiplex PCR assay covering 54 Vbeta and 13 Jbeta segments. PCR amplification bias was corrected by using a synthetic template baseline for primer optimization and computational correction. In the source study's methods: Reads were assigned to V, D and J genes according to IMGT and analyzed in immunoSEQ Analyzer, with only productive sequences retained. Clonality was computed as one minus Shannon entropy normalized by log2 of the number of productive unique sequences. For each patient and control, public and private clones were evaluated within the 100 most prevalent clones. Clones were defined as Susac-specific when absent from the healthy and MS cohorts, from some 1,100 published viral clones and from other ImmuneACCESS disease sequences. Using fastp trimming at Q25 and MiXCR clonotype assembly, TCRdb reanalyzed the public sequencing data and kept in-frame beta chains. CDR3 protein duplicates are merged, each entry listing the most common genes and DNA. The V and J calls were determined by TCRdb, not by the authors. The sample profile shows roughly 400,000 distinct CDR3 sequences; 85% of them were found once. About 0.12% of the sample lies in the top ten.

Here is what the overall study found, with its caveats: The number of individuals in the TCR sequencing and HLA analysis was acknowledged as relatively small.

Germline trimming amounts to 6 bases on V and 4 bases on J, with 8 as the count of junction bases outside the gene matches. From its cysteine to its phenylalanine, the CDR3 spans 14 amino acids. Of the read, only the CDR3 DNA is kept; its 42 bases are in frame from base 1. The germline V gene (reference sequence) supplies CDR1 LNHDA and CDR2 SQIVND. Peripheral blood CD8+ and CD4+ T cells from healthy donors, Susac syndrome patients and multiple sclerosis patients were profiled by high-throughput TCR beta sequencing. The multiple sclerosis controls were treatment-naive patients who had stable or active relapsing-remitting disease and met the revised McDonald criteria. Bulk CD8+ and CD4+ T cells were purified by magnetic negative isolation, while CD8+ TEMRA cells were enriched using FACS. Blood was collected in EDTA tubes and processed within 24 hours, with PBMCs isolated through density gradient centrifugation. PBMCs intended for TCR sequencing were cryopreserved in liquid nitrogen and thawed later in a water bath at 37 degrees C. Purity of sorted or isolated CD4+, CD8+ and CD8+ TEMRA cells was at least 90%.

This clonotype was picked up one time. The antigen it binds to is not known. Base qualities are not provided; no much larger clone lies one nucleotide away. A single read is weak support. The V and J segments used are TRBV19 and TRBJ1-2; 7 central nucleotides agree with TRBD1. This receptor was taken from a human donor with multiple sclerosis. The sample was CD8+ T cells from PBMCs. The DNA reads as follows: TGTGCCAGTAGGGGGGACAGCCTGTCCTATGGCTACACCTTC. This translates into CASRGDSLSYGYTF.